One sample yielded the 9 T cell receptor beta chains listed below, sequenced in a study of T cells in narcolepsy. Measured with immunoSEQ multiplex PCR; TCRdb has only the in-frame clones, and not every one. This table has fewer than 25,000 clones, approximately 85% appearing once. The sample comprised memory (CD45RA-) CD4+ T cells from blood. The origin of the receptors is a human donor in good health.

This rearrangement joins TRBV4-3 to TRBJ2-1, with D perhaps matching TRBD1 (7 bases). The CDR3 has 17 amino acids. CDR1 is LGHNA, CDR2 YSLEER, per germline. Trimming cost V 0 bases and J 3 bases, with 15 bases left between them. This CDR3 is CASSQDQGGPYYNEQFF. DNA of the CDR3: TGCGCCAGCAGCCAAGATCAGGGGGGCCCTTACTACAATGAGCAGTTCTTC.

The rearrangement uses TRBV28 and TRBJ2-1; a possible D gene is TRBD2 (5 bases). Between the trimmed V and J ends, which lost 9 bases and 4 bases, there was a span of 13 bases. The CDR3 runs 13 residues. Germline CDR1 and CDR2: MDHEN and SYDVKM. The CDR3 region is CASISRTYNEQFF. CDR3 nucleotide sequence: TGTGCCAGTATTTCCCGGACTTACAATGAGCAGTTCTTC.

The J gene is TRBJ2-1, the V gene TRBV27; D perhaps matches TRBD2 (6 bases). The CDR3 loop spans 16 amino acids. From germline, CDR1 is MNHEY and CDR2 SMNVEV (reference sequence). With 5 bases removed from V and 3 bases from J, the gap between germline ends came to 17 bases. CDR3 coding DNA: TGTGCCAGCAGTCCACTCACGAGCGGGCACTACAATGAGCAGTTCTTC. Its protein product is CASSPLTSGHYNEQFF.

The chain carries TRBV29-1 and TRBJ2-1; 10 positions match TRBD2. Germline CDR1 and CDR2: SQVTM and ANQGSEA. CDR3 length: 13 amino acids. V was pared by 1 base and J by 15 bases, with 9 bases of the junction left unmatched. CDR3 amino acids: CSVEGTSGLGGFF. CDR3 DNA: TGCAGCGTTGAAGGGACTAGCGGCCTGGGGGGGTTCTTC.

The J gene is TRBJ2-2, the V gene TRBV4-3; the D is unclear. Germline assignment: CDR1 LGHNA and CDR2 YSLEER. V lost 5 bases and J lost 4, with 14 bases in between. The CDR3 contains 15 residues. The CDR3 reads CASSLRTDLTGELFF. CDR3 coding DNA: TGCGCCAGCAGCTTACGGACCGACCTCACCGGGGAGCTGTTTTTT.

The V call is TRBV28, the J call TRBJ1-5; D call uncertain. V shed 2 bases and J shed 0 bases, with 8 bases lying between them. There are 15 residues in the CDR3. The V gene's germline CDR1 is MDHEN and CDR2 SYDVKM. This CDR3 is CASSLGGISNQPQHF. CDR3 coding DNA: TGTGCCAGCAGTTTAGGAGGGATTAGCAATCAGCCCCAGCATTTT.

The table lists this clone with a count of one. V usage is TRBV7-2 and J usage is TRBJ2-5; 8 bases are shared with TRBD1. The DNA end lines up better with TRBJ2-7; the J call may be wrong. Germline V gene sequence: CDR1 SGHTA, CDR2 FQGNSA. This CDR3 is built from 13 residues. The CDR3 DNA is TGTGCCAGCAGCTTAGACAGGGGGTACGAGCAGTACTTC. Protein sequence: CASSLDRGYEQYF.

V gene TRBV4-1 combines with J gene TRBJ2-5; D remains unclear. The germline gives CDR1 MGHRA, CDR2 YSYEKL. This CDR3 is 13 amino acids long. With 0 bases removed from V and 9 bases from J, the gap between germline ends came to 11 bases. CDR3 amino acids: CASSQDKALAQYF. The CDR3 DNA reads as TGCGCCAGCAGCCAAGATAAGGCTTTGGCCCAGTACTTC.

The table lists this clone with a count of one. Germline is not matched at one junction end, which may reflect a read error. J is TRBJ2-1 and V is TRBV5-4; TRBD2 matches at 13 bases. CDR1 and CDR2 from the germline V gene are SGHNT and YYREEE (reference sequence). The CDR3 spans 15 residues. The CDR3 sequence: CASSFGLAGVNGQFF. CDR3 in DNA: TGTGCCAGCAGCTTCGGACTAGCGGGAGTCAATGGGCAGTTCTTC.